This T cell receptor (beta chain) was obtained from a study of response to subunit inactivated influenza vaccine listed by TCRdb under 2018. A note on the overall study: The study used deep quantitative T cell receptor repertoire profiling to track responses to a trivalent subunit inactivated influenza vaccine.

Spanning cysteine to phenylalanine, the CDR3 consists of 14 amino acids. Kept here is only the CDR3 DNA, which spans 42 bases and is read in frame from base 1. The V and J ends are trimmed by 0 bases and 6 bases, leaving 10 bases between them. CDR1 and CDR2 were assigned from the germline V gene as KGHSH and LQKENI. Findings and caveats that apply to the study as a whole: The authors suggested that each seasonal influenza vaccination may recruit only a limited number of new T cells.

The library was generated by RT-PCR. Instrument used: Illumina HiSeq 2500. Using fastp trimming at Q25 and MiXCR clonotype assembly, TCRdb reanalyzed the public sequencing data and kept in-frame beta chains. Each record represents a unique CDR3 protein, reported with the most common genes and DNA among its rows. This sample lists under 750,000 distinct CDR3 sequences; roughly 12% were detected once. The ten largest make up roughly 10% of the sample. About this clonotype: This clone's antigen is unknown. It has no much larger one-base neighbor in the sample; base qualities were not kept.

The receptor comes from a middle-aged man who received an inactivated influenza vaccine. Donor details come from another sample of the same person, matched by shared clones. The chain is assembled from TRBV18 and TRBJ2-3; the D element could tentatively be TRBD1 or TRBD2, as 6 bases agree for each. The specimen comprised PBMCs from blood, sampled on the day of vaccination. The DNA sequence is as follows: TGTGCCAGCTCACCACCGGGGGGCCTCGATACGCAGTATTTT. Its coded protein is CASSPPGGLDTQYF.